This record concerns one TCR beta chain sequence. These data are taken from a study of blood T cell repertoires in COVID-19. The overall study: Researchers got acute and convalescent COVID-19 samples from the United States, Italy and Spain.

Germline V lookup: CDR1 SNHLY, CDR2 FYNNEI. The CDR3 consists of 14 residues. V lost 1 base to trimming and J lost 9 bases; unmatched junction nucleotides: 7. TCRdb's copy holds only in-frame clones and misses some; the assay was immunoSEQ multiplex PCR. Of about 170,000 clones in the sample, approximately 82% were seen once. Sequences were obtained from peripheral blood. V is TRBV2 and J is TRBJ2-3, with 7 nucleotides matching TRBD1. The clonotype was recovered from a woman aged 70-85 years who had recovered from COVID-19. CDR3 in amino acids: CASSEGQGVNTQYF. The CDR3 region has the DNA TGTGCCAGCAGTGAAGGTCAGGGGGTCAACACGCAGTATTTT.